There are a few counts of the clone carrying this T cell receptor (beta chain). The antigen is not known. Germline-derived CDR1 and CDR2 are SGHNT and YENEEA. V dropped 5 bases and J dropped 0; count of bases not matched to a gene: 6. CDR3 size: 15 residues. This entry comes from a study of neurological immune-mediated disorders. General study findings and limits: None of the CDR3 amino acid sequences found in expanded clones was shared across subjects. This suggests that the TCR-beta repertoires were private in all groups.

TCRdb redid the calling of the 5' RACE reads with MiXCR, one entry per CDR3 protein. In the table there are roughly 50,000 distinct CDR3 sequences, about 12% of which are singletons. The sample's time point: longitudinal time-point 3. The sequenced sample was PBMCs. This chain uses TRBV11-3 with TRBJ2-5; 7 nucleotides align to TRBD2. The source of this sequence is a male donor with HTLV-1-associated myelopathy (HAM/TSP). CDR3 amino acids: CASSMGGNYQETQYF. DNA for the CDR3: TGTGCCAGCAGCATGGGGGGGAACTACCAAGAGACCCAGTACTTC.